These T cell receptor beta chains were read from a single sample in a study of blood T cells in healthy people across ages. Each CDR3 protein is one row after TCRdb ran MiXCR on the 5' RACE reads. The sample has some 760,000 distinct CDR3 sequences; about 25% are singletons. The data were also submitted as part of a second study, on T cells of mothers and their children.

The sequenced material came from blood. These receptors were obtained from a boy aged 5-17 years in good health. CDR3s include the opening cysteine and the closing phenylalanine or tryptophan.

CDR3 length,J gene,V gene,CDR3 protein
20,TRBJ1-4,TRBV15,CATSRDGLYPGTGNNEKLFF
14,TRBJ2-5,TRBV7-2,CASSVQSSGKTQYF
16,TRBJ2-4,TRBV27,CASSFRQRLAKNIQYF
15,TRBJ2-7,TRBV28,CASRLGTVSSYEQYF
16,TRBJ2-5,TRBV18,CASSSGLAGSEETQYF
16,TRBJ2-2,TRBV12-3/TRBV12-4,CASSLLLSGRSGELFF
13,TRBJ2-4,TRBV21-1,CASSQKVKNIQYF
20,TRBJ1-2,TRBV7-9,CASSFAVLTRGREDNYGYTF
14,TRBJ2-3,TRBV7-2,CASSLTRAADTQYF
14,TRBJ2-4,TRBV18,CASSQDKGFPPQYF
13,TRBJ1-5,TRBV3-1,CASSQGGDQPQHF
14,TRBJ2-5,TRBV9,CASSPFFRATAQYF
13,TRBJ1-2,TRBV27,CASRDRGFSGYTF